The 2 T cell receptor beta chains presented below share a single source sample, sequenced in a study of identical twins. TCRdb passed the 5' RACE reads through MiXCR, listing each CDR3 protein once. The table has roughly 250,000 distinct CDR3 sequences, about 14% seen once. Source material: memory (CD45RO+) T cells sorted from blood. These receptors all come from a woman aged 18-29 years in good health.

In this sample, this clonotype turned up once. This chain uses TRBV19 with TRBJ2-1, with 14 bases matching TRBD2. This CDR3 has 16 amino acids. V was pared by 7 bases and J by 7 bases, with 9 bases of the junction left unmatched. Germline V CDR1 and CDR2: LNHDA, SQIVND (reference sequence). The CDR3 reads CASTTWGLAGVNEQFF. CDR3 nucleotide sequence: TGTGCCAGTACTACTTGGGGACTAGCGGGAGTTAATGAGCAGTTCTTC.

The chain links TRBV21-1 to TRBJ1-5; the table's D call of TRBD1 was not tested on the DNA. TRBV21-1 corresponds to a pseudogene. CDR3 size: 14 residues. The DNA of the CDR3 is TGTGCCAGCAGCACGAGGGGGGGGAGCCAGCCCCAGCATTTT. It is translated as CASSTRGGSQPQHF.